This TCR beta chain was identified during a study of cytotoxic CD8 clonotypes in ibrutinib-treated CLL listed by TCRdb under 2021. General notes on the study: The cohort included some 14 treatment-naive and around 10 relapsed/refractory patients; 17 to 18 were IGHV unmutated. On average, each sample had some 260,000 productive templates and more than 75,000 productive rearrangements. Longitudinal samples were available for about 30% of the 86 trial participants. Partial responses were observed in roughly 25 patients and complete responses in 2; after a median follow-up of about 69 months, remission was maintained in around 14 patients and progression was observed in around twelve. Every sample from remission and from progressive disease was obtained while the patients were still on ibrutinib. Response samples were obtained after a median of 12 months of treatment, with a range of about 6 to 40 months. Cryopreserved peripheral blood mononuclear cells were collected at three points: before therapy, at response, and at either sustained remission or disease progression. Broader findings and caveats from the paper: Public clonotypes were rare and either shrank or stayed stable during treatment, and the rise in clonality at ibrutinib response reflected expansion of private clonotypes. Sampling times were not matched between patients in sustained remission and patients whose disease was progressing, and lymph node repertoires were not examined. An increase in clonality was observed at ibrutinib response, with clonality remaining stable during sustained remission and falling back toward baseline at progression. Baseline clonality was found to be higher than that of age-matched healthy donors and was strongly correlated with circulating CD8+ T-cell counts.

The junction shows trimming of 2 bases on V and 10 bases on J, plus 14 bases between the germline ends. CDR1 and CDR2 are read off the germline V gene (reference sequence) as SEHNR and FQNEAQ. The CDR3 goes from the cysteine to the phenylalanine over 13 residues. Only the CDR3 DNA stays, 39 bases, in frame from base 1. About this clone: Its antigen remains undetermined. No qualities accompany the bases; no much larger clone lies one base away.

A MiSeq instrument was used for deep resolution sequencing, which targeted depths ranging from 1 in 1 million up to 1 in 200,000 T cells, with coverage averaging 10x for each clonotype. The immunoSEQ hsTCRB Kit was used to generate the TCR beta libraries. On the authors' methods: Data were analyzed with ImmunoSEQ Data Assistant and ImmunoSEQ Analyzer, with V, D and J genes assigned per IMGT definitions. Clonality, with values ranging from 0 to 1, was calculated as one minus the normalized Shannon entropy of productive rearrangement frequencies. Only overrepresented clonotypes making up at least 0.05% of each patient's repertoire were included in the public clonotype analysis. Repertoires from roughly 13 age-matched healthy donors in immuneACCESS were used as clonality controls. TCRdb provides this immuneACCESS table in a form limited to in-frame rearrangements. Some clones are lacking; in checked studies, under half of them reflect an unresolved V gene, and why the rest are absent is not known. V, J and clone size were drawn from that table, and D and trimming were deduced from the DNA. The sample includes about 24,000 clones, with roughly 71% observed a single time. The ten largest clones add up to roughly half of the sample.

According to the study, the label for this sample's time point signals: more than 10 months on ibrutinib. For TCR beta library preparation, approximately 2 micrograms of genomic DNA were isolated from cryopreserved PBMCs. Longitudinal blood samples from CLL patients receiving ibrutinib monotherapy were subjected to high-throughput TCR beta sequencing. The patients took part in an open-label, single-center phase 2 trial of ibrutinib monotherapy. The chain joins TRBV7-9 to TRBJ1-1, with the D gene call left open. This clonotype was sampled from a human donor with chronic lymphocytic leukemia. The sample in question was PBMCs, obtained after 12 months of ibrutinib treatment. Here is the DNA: TGTGCCAGCAGCTTATCCCCAGGCGGCGCAGCTTTCTTT. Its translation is CASSLSPGGAAFF.